The clone carrying this T cell receptor beta chain was counted once. No antigen is known for it. These data originate in a study of spatial heterogeneity in lung cancer. Across the study: Median follow-up for sequenced PBMC samples was approximately 25 months after resection, when such samples existed. Detection of beta-chain sequences consistently exceeded that of alpha-chain sequences. Overall study findings and caveats: At resection, ubiquitous expanded tumor TCRs appeared in blood more than at follow-up.

Losses at the gene ends were 4 bases for V and 0 bases for J; bases not matched to a gene: 11. Germline loops: CDR1 SGDLS, CDR2 YYNGEE. The CDR3 length is 18 residues. Time point here: blood at routine non-recurrence follow-up after resection. Without sorting, whole RNA was sequenced from tumor, nontumor lung or frozen PBMC. In the library, each TCR cDNA molecule bore its own unique molecular identifier. TCRdb redid the calling of the 5' RACE reads with MiXCR, one entry per CDR3 protein. The data contain tens of thousands of distinct CDR3 sequences, approximately 6% of them singletons. This chain joins TRBV9 and TRBJ2-5, with TRBD2 matching 11 bases. The source material was PBMCs, sampled at follow-up. The receptor was isolated from a male donor with early-stage non-small cell lung cancer. DNA for the CDR3: TGTGCCAGCAGCTCCCCAGGGACTAGCGGACAGTACCAAGAGACCCAGTACTTC. Translation: CASSSPGTSGQYQETQYF.